Below, 5 T cell receptor beta chains from the same sample are listed, as sequenced in a study of shared clonotypes between healthy human individuals. Only in-frame clones appear in the TCRdb table, and some are missing; sequencing was by immunoSEQ multiplex PCR. The repertoire holds millions of clones, with approximately 92% as singletons. The sample consisted of naive CD4+ T cells sorted from blood. The subset denotes: CD45RA+ positively selected. These receptors were taken from a man between 18 and 29 years old in good health.

This CDR3 reads CAWLGRQDSPLHF. The CDR3 nucleotides are TGTGCCTGGCTCGGACGACAGGATTCACCCCTCCACTTT. V is TRBV30 and J is TRBJ1-6; tentative D call: TRBD1 (6 bases). The germline V and J ends were trimmed by 5 bases and 8 bases, with 13 bases remaining between them. This CDR3 spans 13 amino acids. Germline loops: CDR1 GTSNPN, CDR2 SVGIG (reference sequence).

The chain has TRBV7-2 and TRBJ2-3; TRBD1 is a possible D gene (6 bases). The CDR3 totals 14 residues. V shed 7 bases and J shed 2 bases, with 13 bases lying between them. Germline CDR1 reads SGHTA; CDR2 reads FQGNSA. CDR3 sequence (DNA): TGTGCCAGCACCCCGGACAGCCCCACAGATACGCAGTATTTT. Its translation: CASTPDSPTDTQYF.

This clone has only one observation. The V call is TRBV6-5, the J call TRBJ2-5; 11 nucleotides match TRBD2. In germline, CDR1 is MNHEY, CDR2 SVGAGI. V dropped 2 bases and J dropped 4; count of bases not matched to a gene: 6. The CDR3 extends over 16 amino acids. The DNA of the CDR3 is TGTGCCAGCAGTTACGGTAGCGGGGGGGCCGGAGAGACCCAGTACTTC. Its translation is CASSYGSGGAGETQYF.

The J gene is TRBJ2-2, the V gene TRBV10-3, with D hard to call. CDR1 is ENHRY and CDR2 is SYGVKD in the germline V gene. CDR3 length: 14 residues. Deletions cut 3 bases from V and 1 base from J, with 6 bases between. The CDR3 DNA is TGTGCCATCAGTGATGACAAGAACACCGGGGAGCTGTTTTTT. Translation gives CAISDDKNTGELFF.

The chain couples TRBV30 to TRBJ2-3; TRBD2 agrees at 8 bases. The germline V gene encodes CDR1 GTSNPN and CDR2 SVGIG (reference sequence). The CDR3 is 15 residues long. The ends lost 2 bases at V and 6 bases at J; junction bases unmatched: 10. CDR3 loop: CAWSMGLVLSDTQYF. For the CDR3, the DNA is TGTGCCTGGAGTATGGGACTAGTTTTATCCGATACGCAGTATTTT.